This T cell receptor beta chain was obtained from a study of shared T cell receptors in the human thymus. Libraries were prepared by immunoSEQ multiplex PCR; TCRdb keeps only in-frame clonotypes and omits some of them. This sample yields 640,000 or so clones, of which 70% to 90% are seen a single time; roughly 0.0087% belongs to the top ten. The CDR3 runs 16 residues. J gave up 5 bases and V 2 bases, and 5 bases lay outside the gene matches. Per the germline V gene, CDR1 is SGDLS and CDR2 is YYNGEE. The same sample was also studied in work on human thymus T cells. That work states: Those donating were healthy Finnish infants in corrective surgery for congenital heart defects. Resections obtained during corrective heart surgery supplied the thymus tissue. Among thymic and blood repertoires, usage of V and J genes appeared biased. Unrelated individuals reportedly shared highly overlapping thymic TCR repertoires.

The sample consisted of thymocytes. The rearrangement uses TRBV9 and TRBJ2-3, with 13 bases identical to TRBD2. The sequence was obtained from a boy under two years old with a congenital heart defect. CDR3 in amino acids: CASSVGLAGVKDTQYF. CDR3 nucleotides: TGTGCCAGCAGCGTCGGACTAGCGGGAGTCAAAGATACGCAGTATTTT.